The entry below gives a single TCR beta chain sequence along with its context. V was cut by 8 bases and J by 7 bases, with 5 bases left in between. Germline CDR1 reads MDHEN; CDR2 reads SYDVKM. The CDR3 is 9 residues long. This specimen comes from a study of blood T cell repertoires in COVID-19. Study summary: Researchers got acute and convalescent COVID-19 samples from the United States, Italy and Spain.

Original analysis: Amplifying reference gene primers gave estimates of nucleated cell counts. Here immunoSEQ multiplex PCR was the method, and the copy in TCRdb shows in-frame clones only, minus some. The V and J calls and clone size were taken over from that table, and D and trimming were inferred from the DNA. Among about 300,000 clones, approximately 86% were seen once, and the ten largest hold 1% to 1.5%. The sample was peripheral blood. The J gene is TRBJ2-5, the V gene TRBV28; D uncertain. This receptor was taken from a man aged 65 to 85 with acute or convalescent COVID-19. The DNA for the CDR3 is TGTGCCAGCGGAGTGACCCAGTACTTC. Amino acids: CASGVTQYF.